A selection of T cell receptor beta chains follows, all from one sample in a study of post-analysis software for immune sequencing data. From the PCR reads, TCRdb called clonotypes with MiXCR, one entry per CDR3 protein. Here the sample spans some 260,000 distinct CDR3 sequences, 35% to 45% being singletons. The sequencing input was blood. The receptors here all came from a girl aged 5 to 17 with multiple sclerosis. Both conserved end residues are part of each CDR3. A D gene is named only where the DNA matches it firmly. Some rows have no size entry. The others give once, few or many, or a class for an expanded clone.

NA	many	TRBV19	TRBJ1-1	TGTGCCAGTACCGAAAGGGAACACACTGAAGCTTTCTTT	CASTEREHTEAFF
NA	NA	TRBV20-1	TRBJ1-1	TGCAGTGCCGCTAGGGCGACTGAAGCTTTCTTT	CSAARATEAFF
TRBD1	NA	TRBV5-5	TRBJ2-5	TGTGCCAGCAGCTTGGACAGGGGAAAGACCCAGTACTTC	CASSLDRGKTQYF
NA	many	TRBV27	TRBJ2-7	TGTGCCAGCAGTGAAGGGCAGCTCTACGAGCAGTACTTC	CASSEGQLYEQYF
NA	many	TRBV28	TRBJ2-1	TGTGCCAGCAGTTCTCGAATTTACAATGAGCAGTTCTTC	CASSSRIYNEQFF
NA	once	TRBV11-2	TRBJ2-3	TGTGCCAGCAGCTTCGACTTGTCCGTCGATACGCAGTATTTT	CASSFDLSVDTQYF
TRBD1	NA	TRBV28	TRBJ1-1	TGTGCCAGCAGTTTATCAGGGGGCTCCGAAGCTTTCTTT	CASSLSGGSEAFF
NA	few	TRBV27	TRBJ2-5	TGTGCCAGCAACGGCGGGGCTCAAGAGACCCAGTACTTC	CASNGGAQETQYF
NA	NA	TRBV7-2	TRBJ1-1	TGTGCCAGCAGCTTAGCCGGGGGTGTTGGCACTGAAGCTTTCTTT	CASSLAGGVGTEAFF
NA	many	TRBV12-3/TRBV12-4	TRBJ1-4	TGTGCCAGCAGTTGGTCGGGGCCTGCAACTAATGAAAAACTGTTTTTT	CASSWSGPATNEKLFF